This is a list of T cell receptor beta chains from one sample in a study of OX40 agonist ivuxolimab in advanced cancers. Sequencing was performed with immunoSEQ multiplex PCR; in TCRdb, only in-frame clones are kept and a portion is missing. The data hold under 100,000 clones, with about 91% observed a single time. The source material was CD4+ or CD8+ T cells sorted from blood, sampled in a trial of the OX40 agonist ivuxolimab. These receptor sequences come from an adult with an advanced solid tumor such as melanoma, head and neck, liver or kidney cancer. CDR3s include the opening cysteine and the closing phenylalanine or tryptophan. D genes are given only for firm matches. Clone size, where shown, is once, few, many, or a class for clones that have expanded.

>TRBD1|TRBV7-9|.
CASSRGTGGYEQYF
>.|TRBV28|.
CASRDSNFWETQYF
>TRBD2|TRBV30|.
CACLTSGRRTGELFF
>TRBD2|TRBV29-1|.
CSALAGDYEQYF
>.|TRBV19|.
CASSPEGQVSNQPQHF
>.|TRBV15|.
CATSRDLSEAGGYTF
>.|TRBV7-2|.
CASRLIGALSTDTQYF
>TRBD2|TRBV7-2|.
CASKSSGIQETQYF
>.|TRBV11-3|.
CASSFTGSSNEKLFF
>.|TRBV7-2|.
CASSYRGNQPQHF
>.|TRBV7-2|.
CASSLENNNEQFF
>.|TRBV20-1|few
CSAPRSSEAFF
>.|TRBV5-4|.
CASSTETGHQGYTF
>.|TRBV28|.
CASSLVSSSYEQYF
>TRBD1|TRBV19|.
CASSPRQGVYEQYF
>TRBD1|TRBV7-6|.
CASSSQGGNGYTF
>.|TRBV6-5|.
CASSSEIRELGGYTF
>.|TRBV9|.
CASSPRSSPYNEQFF
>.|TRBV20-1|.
CSASRHEQFF
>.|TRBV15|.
CATSRDRAHYGYTF
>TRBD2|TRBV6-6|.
CASSYSPSGSYEQYF
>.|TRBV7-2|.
CASSLGGFGSTDTQYF
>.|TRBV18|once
CASSPGRDGNTIYF
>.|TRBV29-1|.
CSVTSTQGEKLFF